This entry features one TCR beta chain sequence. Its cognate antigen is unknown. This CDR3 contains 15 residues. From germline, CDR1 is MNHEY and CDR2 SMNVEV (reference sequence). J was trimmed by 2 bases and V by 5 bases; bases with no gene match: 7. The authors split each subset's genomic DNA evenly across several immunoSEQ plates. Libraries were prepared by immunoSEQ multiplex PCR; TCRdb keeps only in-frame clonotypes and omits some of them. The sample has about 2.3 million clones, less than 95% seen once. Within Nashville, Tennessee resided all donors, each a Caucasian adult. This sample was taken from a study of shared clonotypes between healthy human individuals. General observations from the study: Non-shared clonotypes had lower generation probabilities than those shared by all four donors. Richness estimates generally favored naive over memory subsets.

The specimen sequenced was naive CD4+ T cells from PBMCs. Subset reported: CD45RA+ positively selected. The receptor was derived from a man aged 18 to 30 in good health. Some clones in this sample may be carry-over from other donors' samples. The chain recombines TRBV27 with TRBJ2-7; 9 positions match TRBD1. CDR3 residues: CASSTRTGVAYEQYF. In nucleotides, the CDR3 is TGTGCCAGCAGTACTCGGACAGGGGTTGCCTACGAGCAGTACTTC.